This TCR beta chain was recovered during a study of beta chain features in type 1 diabetes. Overall study results and limits: Naive, central memory and regulatory TCRB repertoires appeared more similar among patients than healthy donors.

This CDR3 spans 14 amino acids. Germline V gene data show CDR1 as SNHLY and CDR2 as FYNNEI. Losses at the gene ends were 5 bases for V and 2 bases for J; bases not matched to a gene: 1. As to this clone: The antigen remains undetermined.

All of the isolated RNA was reverse transcribed, so expressed TCRB transcripts were sequenced. Naive, central memory and regulatory T cell samples came to a mean of roughly 3.6 million reads. Sequencing used immunoSEQ multiplex PCR; TCRdb keeps in-frame clones, though not all of them. The sample has around 400,000 clones; roughly 12% are singletons. Purities over 95% were achieved in all sorted populations. Sequencing used naive CD4+ T cells from blood. The sequence came from a man younger than 30 in good health. The chain recombines TRBV2 with TRBJ2-2, with 8 bases identical to TRBD1. CDR3 sequence: CASSQGANTGELFF. The CDR3 coding sequence is TGTGCCAGCAGTCAGGGGGCCAACACCGGGGAGCTGTTTTTT.